This TCR beta chain was captured by sequencing in a study of T cells after yellow fever vaccination. General study findings and limits: Most primary-vaccination clones recurred post-booster (under 98% CD4, roughly 90% CD8). Weaker overall, the secondary response nonetheless peaked faster (day 5 versus 15). Abundant bulk-population clonotypes could contaminate the FACS-sorted repertoires. Some clonotypes, a small share, were shared between CD4 and CD8 compartments.

On this clonotype: Its antigen is currently unknown.

The germline CDR1 and CDR2 sequences are SGHVS and FNYEAQ. Deletions cut 5 bases from V and 7 bases from J, with 15 bases between. The CDR3 has 13 amino acids. TCRdb ran MiXCR on the 5' RACE reads and lists one entry per CDR3 protein. The sample has roughly 300,000 distinct CDR3 sequences, 6.8% seen once. The V call is TRBV7-6, the J call TRBJ2-7; D call uncertain. The sequence derives from a man younger than 30 who received the YFV17D yellow fever vaccine. The sequenced sample was PBMCs, obtained about 49 days after the first yellow fever vaccination. The CDR3 reads CASSRGPFGEQYF. The CDR3 coding sequence is TGTGCCAGCAGCCGAGGTCCGTTCGGGGAGCAGTACTTC. The full variable domain, its missing parts supplied by reference TRBV7-6 and TRBJ2-7, is GAGVSQSPRYKVTKRGQDVALRCDPISGHVSLYWYRQALGQGPEFLTYFNYEAQQDKSGLPNDRFSAERPEGSISTLTIQRTEQRDSAMYRCASSRGPFGEQYFGPGTRLTVT.